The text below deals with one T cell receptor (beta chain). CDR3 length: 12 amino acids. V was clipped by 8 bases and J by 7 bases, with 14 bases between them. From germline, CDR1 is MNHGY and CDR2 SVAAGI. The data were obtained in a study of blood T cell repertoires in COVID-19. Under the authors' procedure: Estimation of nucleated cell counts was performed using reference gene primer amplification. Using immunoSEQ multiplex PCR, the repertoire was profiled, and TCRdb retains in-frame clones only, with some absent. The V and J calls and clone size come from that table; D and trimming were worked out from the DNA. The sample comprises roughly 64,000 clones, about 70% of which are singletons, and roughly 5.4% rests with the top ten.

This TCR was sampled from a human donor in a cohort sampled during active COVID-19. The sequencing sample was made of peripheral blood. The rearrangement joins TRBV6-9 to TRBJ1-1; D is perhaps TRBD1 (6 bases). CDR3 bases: TGTGCCAGCCGGGCAGGGGAAGTTGAAGCTTTCTTT. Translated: CASRAGEVEAFF.